This record looks at one T cell receptor beta chain sequence and its context. CDR3 size: 13 residues. CDR1 and CDR2 (germline): SQVTM, ANQGSEA. This sample was included in a study of blood T cells in healthy people across ages. Next came a second PCR, run for about 6 to 11 cycles, which used a sample-barcoded 5' primer along with a J-beta primer mix. TCRdb reanalysed the 5' RACE reads using MiXCR and keeps one entry per CDR3 protein. Altogether 800,000 to 900,000 distinct CDR3 sequences are present, around 68% being singletons, with the ten largest covering around a quarter. Total RNA, at least 6 micrograms per sample, came from PBMCs.

The TCR was taken from a man in his thirties or forties in good health. Sequencing was performed on blood. This sequence joins TRBV29-1 and TRBJ2-7; 9 nucleotides agree with TRBD2. The last part of the DNA fits TRBJ2-5 better; the J call may be wrong. CDR3 amino acids: CSVELAGEETQYF. CDR3 nucleotides: TGCAGCGTTGAATTAGCGGGAGAAGAGACCCAGTACTTC.